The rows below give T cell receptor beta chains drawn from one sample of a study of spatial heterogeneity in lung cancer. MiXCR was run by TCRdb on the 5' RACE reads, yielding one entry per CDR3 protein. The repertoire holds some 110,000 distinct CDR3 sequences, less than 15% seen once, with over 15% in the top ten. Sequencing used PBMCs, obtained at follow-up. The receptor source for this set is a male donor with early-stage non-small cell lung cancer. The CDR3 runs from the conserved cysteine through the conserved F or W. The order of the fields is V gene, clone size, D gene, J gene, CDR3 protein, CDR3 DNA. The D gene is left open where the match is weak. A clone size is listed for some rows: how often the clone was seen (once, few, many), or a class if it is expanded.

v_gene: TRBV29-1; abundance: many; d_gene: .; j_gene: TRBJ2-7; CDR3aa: CSVEVRPSYEQYF; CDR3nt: TGCAGCGTTGAGGTTCGCCCCTCCTACGAGCAGTACTTC
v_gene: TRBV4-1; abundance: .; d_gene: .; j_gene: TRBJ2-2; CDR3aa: CASSHLSRNTGELFF; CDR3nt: TGCGCCAGCAGCCATCTCTCCCGGAACACCGGGGAGCTGTTTTTT
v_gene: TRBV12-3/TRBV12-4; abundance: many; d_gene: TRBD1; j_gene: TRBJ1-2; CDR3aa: CASTLPGGNGYTF; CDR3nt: TGTGCCAGCACCCTCCCAGGGGGTAATGGCTACACCTTC
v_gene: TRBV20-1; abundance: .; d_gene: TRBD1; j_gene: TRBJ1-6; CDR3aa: CSCPGQYNSPLHF; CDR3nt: TGCAGCTGCCCGGGACAGTATAATTCACCCCTCCACTTT
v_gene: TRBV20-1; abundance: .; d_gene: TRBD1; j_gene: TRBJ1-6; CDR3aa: CSANLGGRTNSPLHF; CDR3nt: TGCAGTGCTAACCTAGGGGGCAGGACCAATTCACCCCTCCACTTT
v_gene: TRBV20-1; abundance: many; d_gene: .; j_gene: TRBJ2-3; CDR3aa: CSALVPPDTQYF; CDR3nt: TGCAGTGCTTTAGTTCCCCCAGATACGCAGTATTTT
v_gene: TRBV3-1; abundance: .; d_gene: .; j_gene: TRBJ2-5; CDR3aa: CASSFVRETQYF; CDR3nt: TGTGCCAGCAGCTTTGTCCGAGAGACCCAGTACTTC
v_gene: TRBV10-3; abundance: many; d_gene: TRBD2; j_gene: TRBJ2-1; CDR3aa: CATDRTSGGEQFF; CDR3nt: TGTGCCACCGATAGGACTAGCGGGGGAGAGCAGTTCTTC
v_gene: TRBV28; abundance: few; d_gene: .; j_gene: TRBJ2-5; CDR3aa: CASSFGRKETQYF; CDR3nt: TGTGCCAGCAGTTTTGGCCGAAAAGAGACCCAGTACTTC
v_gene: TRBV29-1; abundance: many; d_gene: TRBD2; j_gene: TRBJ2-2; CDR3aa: CSVPLAGANTGELFF; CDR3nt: TGCAGCGTTCCCCTAGCGGGGGCCAACACCGGGGAGCTGTTTTTT
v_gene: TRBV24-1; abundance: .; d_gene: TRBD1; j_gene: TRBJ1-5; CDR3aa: CATSDPGQGGNSNQPQHF; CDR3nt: TGTGCCACCAGTGATCCCGGACAGGGGGGAAATAGCAATCAGCCCCAGCATTTT
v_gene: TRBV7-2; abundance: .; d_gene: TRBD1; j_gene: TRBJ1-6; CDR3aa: CASSPPGQTSPLHF; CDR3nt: TGTGCCAGCAGCCCTCCGGGACAGACTTCACCCCTCCACTTT
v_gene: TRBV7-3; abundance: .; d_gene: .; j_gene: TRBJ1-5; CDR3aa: CASSLTASQPQHF; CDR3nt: TGTGCCAGCAGCTTAACTGCAAGCCAGCCCCAGCATTTT
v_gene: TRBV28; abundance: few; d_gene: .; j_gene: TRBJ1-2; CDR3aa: CASSFTGARYGYTF; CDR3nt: TGTGCCAGCAGTTTCACGGGCGCTCGCTATGGCTACACCTTC
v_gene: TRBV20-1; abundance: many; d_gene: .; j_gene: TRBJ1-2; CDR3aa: CSASKGLYGYTF; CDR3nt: TGCAGTGCTTCTAAGGGGCTATATGGCTACACCTTC
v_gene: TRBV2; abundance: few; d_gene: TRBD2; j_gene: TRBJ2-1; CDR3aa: CASSLAGGDNEQFF; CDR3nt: TGTGCCAGCAGTCTAGCGGGGGGAGACAATGAGCAGTTCTTC
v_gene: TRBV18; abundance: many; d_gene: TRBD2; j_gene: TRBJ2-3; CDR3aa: CASSPLQRGSTDTQYF; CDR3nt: TGTGCCAGCTCACCACTCCAGCGGGGGAGCACAGATACGCAGTATTTT
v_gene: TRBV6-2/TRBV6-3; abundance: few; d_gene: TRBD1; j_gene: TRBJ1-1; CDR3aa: CASSFQGVHTEAFF; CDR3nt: TGTGCCAGCAGTTTTCAGGGGGTACACACTGAAGCTTTCTTT
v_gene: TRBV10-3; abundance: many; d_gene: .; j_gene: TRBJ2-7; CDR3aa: CAISERGFFYEQYF; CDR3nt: TGTGCCATCAGTGAAAGGGGATTTTTCTACGAGCAGTACTTC
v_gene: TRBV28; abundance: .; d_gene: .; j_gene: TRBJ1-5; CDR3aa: CAGAGQGNQPQHF; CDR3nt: TGTGCCGGGGCAGGGCAGGGAAATCAGCCCCAGCATTTT
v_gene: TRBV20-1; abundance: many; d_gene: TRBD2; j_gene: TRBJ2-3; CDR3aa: CSARGSWAGGTDTQYF; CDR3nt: TGCAGTGCTAGAGGCAGCTGGGCGGGGGGTACAGATACGCAGTATTTT
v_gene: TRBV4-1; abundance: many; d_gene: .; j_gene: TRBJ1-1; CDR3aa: CASSQGRGNTEAFF; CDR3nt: TGCGCCAGCAGCCAAGGTAGGGGGAACACTGAAGCTTTCTTT
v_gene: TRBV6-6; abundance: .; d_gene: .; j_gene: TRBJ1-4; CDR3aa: CASKAATANEKLFF; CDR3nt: TGTGCCAGCAAGGCCGCTACCGCAAATGAAAAACTGTTTTTT
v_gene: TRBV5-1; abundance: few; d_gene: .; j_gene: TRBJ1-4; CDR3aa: CASSLRTNEKLFF; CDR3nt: TGCGCCAGCAGCTTGAGAACAAATGAAAAACTGTTTTTT
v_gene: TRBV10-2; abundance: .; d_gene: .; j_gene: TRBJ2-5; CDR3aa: CASTLGYQETQYF; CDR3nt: TGCGCCAGCACCCTGGGATACCAAGAGACCCAGTACTTC
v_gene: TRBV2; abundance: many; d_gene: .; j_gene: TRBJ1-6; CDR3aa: CASIGIRDSPLHF; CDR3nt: TGTGCCAGCATCGGGATCAGGGATTCACCCCTCCACTTT
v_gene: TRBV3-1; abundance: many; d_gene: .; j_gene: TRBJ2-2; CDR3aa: CASSQRTGELFF; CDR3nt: TGTGCCAGCAGCCAACGCACCGGGGAGCTGTTTTTT
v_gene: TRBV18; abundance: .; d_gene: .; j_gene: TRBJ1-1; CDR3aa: CASSRPNTEAFF; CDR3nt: TGTGCCAGCTCCCGACCGAACACTGAAGCTTTCTTT
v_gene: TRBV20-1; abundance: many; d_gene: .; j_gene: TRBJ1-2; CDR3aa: CSASLWGPDYGYTF; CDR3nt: TGCAGTGCTTCCCTTTGGGGGCCTGACTATGGCTACACCTTC
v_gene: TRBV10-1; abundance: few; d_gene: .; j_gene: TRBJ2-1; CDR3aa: CASSEGDPWGEQFF; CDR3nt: TGCGCCAGCAGTGAGGGCGATCCGTGGGGTGAGCAGTTCTTC
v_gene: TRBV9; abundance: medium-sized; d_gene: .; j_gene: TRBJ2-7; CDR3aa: CASSVVEGAYEQYF; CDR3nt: TGTGCCAGCAGCGTAGTGGAGGGGGCGTACGAGCAGTACTTC
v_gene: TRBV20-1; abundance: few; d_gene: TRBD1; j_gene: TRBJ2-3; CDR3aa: CSARDPSGTGLPDTQYF; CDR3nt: TGCAGTGCTAGAGATCCCTCCGGGACAGGGCTCCCAGATACGCAGTATTTT
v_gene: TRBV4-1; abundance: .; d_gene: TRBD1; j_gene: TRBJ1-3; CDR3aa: CASTPRGGQGAFSGNTIYF; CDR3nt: TGCGCCAGCACCCCGAGAGGGGGACAGGGGGCTTTTTCTGGAAACACCATATATTTT
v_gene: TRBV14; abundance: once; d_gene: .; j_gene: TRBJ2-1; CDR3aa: CASSSHQVVGQFF; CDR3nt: TGTGCCAGCAGCAGCCATCAAGTAGTAGGGCAGTTCTTC
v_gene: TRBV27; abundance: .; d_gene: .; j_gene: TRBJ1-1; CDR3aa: CASSLLGDTEAFF; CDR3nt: TGTGCCAGCAGTTTATTGGGGGACACTGAAGCTTTCTTT
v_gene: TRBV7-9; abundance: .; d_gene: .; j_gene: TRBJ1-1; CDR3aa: CASSATTREAFF; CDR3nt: TGTGCCAGCAGCGCTACGACCAGAGAAGCTTTCTTT
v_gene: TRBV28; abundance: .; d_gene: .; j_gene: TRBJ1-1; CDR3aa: CASRWGNTEAFF; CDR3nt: TGTGCCAGCAGGTGGGGGAACACTGAAGCTTTCTTT
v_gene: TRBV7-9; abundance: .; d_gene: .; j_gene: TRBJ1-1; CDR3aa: CASSPRDIPPSAFF; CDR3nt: TGTGCCAGCAGCCCGAGGGATATCCCCCCTTCGGCTTTCTTT
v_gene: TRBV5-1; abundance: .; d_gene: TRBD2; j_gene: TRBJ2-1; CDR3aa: CASSFLWTSGDDNEQFF; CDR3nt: TGCGCCAGCAGCTTCCTTTGGACTAGCGGTGACGACAATGAGCAGTTCTTC
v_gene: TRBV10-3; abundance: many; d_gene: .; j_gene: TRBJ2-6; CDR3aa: CAISEMGRSSGANVLTF; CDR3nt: TGTGCCATCAGTGAAATGGGACGCAGCTCTGGGGCCAACGTCCTGACTTTC
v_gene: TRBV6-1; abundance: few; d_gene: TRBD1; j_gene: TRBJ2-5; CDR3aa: CASSAGGEETQYF; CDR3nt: TGTGCCAGCAGTGCAGGGGGCGAAGAGACCCAGTACTTC
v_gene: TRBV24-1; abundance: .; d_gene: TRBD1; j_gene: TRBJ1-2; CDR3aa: CATSDSGQGGYGYTF; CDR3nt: TGTGCCACCAGTGATTCCGGACAGGGAGGCTATGGCTACACCTTC
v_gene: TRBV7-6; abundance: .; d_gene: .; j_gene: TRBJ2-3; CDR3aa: CASSSRDTDTQYF; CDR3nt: TGTGCCAGCAGCTCCAGGGACACAGATACGCAGTATTTT
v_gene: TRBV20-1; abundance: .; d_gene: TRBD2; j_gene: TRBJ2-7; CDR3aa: CSARGERTSGGPPYEQYF; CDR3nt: TGCAGTGCTAGAGGAGAAAGGACTAGCGGGGGGCCCCCCTACGAGCAGTACTTC
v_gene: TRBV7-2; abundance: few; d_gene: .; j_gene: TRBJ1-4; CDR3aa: CASSLRWSEKLFF; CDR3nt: TGTGCCAGCAGCTTAAGGTGGAGTGAAAAACTGTTTTTT
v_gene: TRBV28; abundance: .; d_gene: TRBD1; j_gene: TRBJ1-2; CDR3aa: CASSSPGQEFGYTF; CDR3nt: TGTGCCAGCAGTTCACCGGGACAGGAATTTGGCTACACCTTC
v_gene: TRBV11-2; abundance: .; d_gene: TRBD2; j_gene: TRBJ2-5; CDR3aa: CASSFSGGSETQYF; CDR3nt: TGTGCCAGCAGCTTTAGCGGGGGGAGTGAGACCCAGTACTTC
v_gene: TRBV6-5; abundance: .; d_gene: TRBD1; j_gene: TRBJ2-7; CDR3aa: CASSRQGLSEQYF; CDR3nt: TGTGCCAGCAGCCGACAGGGCCTGAGCGAGCAGTACTTC
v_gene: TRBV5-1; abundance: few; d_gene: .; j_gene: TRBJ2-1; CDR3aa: CASSLASATYNEQFF; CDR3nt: TGCGCCAGCAGCTTGGCCAGTGCTACTTACAATGAGCAGTTCTTC
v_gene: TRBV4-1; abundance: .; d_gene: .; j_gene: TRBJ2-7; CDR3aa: CASSHGISYEQYF; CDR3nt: TGCGCCAGCAGCCATGGCATCTCCTACGAGCAGTACTTC
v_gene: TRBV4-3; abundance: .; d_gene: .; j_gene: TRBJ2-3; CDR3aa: CASSQDQWETDTQYF; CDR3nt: TGCGCCAGCAGCCAAGATCAGTGGGAGACAGATACGCAGTATTTT
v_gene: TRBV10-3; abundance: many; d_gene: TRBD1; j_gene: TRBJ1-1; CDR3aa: CATGQGPGGEAFF; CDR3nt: TGTGCCACCGGACAGGGGCCGGGGGGTGAAGCTTTCTTT
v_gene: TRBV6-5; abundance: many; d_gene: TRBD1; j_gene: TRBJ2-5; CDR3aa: CASSQPGQGETQYF; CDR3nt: TGTGCCAGCAGCCAACCGGGACAGGGAGAGACCCAGTACTTC
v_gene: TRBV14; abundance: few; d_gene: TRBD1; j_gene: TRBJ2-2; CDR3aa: CASSQAGQGLFF; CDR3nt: TGTGCCAGCAGCCAAGCCGGACAGGGCCTGTTTTTT
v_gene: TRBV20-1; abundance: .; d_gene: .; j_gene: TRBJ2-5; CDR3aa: CSASIWGETQYF; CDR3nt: TGCAGTGCTAGTATTTGGGGAGAGACCCAGTACTTC
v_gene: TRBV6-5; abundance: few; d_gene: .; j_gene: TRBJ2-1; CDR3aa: CASSWVGAGTGNEQFF; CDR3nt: TGTGCCAGCAGTTGGGTTGGTGCGGGGACGGGCAATGAGCAGTTCTTC
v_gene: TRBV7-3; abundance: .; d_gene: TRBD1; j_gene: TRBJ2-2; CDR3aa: CASSLSRQGIGELFF; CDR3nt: TGTGCCAGCAGCTTAAGTCGACAGGGGATCGGGGAGCTGTTTTTT